Each of the 9 T cell receptor beta chains below was sequenced from the same sample in a study of cytomegalovirus exposure and HLA in healthy donors. This table comes from immunoSEQ multiplex PCR, and its TCRdb copy is limited to in-frame clones, with some not included. The table includes 68,000 or so clones, 89% detected once. The sequencing input was PBMCs. These receptors were taken from a woman aged 18 to 35 in good health and CMV-seronegative.

The CDR3 loop reads CASSSRSGPRGEQYF. In nucleotides, the CDR3 is TGTGCCAGCAGTTCGCGATCCGGGCCCAGGGGCGAGCAGTACTTC. This rearrangement joins TRBV27 to TRBJ2-7; TRBD1 might be the D (6 bases). V gave up 4 bases and J gave up 6 bases, with 19 bases separating them. Germline CDR1 and CDR2: MNHEY and SMNVEV (reference sequence). The CDR3 extends over 15 amino acids.

The V call is TRBV19, the J call TRBJ1-1; TRBD1 matches 9 bases. CDR1 and CDR2 (germline): LNHDA, SQIVND (reference sequence). This CDR3 is built from 15 residues. V was pared by 4 bases and J by 4 bases, with 7 bases of the junction left unmatched. The CDR3, as DNA: TGTGCCAGTAGTAGGGACAGGGAAAAGGGCACTGAAGCTTTCTTT. Translated: CASSRDREKGTEAFF.

This chain's CDR3 is CASSQTAGNGYEQYF. The CDR3 DNA follows: TGTGCCAGCAGCCAAACCGCAGGAAATGGTTACGAGCAGTACTTC. V usage is TRBV28 and J usage is TRBJ2-7; D gene unclear. Between the trimmed V and J ends, which lost 6 bases and 4 bases, there was a span of 19 bases. The CDR3 sequence is 15 residues long. Germline values: CDR1 MDHEN, CDR2 SYDVKM. Drawing the rest from reference TRBV28 and TRBJ2-7, the complete variable domain is DVKVTQSSRYLVKRTGEKVFLECVQDMDHENMFWYRQDPGLGLRLIYFSYDVKMKEKGDIPEGYSVSREKKERFSLILESASTNQTSMYLCASSQTAGNGYEQYFGPGTRLTVT.

The J gene is TRBJ1-6, the V gene TRBV19, with TRBD1 as a possible D gene (5 bases). Trimming left V 1 base short and J 9 bases short, with 13 bases between. The CDR3 is 15 residues long. CDR1 and CDR2 from the germline V gene are LNHDA and SQIVND (reference sequence). The CDR3 reads CASSIAASQGSPLHF. The CDR3 DNA is TGTGCCAGTAGTATAGCCGCGTCTCAGGGTTCACCCCTCCACTTT.

The rearrangement joins TRBV2 to TRBJ1-1; D unresolved. CDR1 and CDR2 from the germline V gene are SNHLY and FYNNEI. Trimming shortened V by 7 bases and J by 11 bases, and 14 bases separated the two germline ends. This CDR3 region has 11 residues. CDR3 protein: CASTKAGWAFF. In nucleotides, the CDR3 is TGTGCCAGCACCAAGGCGGGATGGGCTTTCTTT.

Written as DNA, the CDR3 is TGTGCCAGCACCACCCTACCGCGGGGCGGGGAGCTGTTTTTT. Amino acid sequence: CASTTLPRGGELFF. The chain employs TRBV2 and TRBJ2-2; TRBD2 might be the D (6 bases). The germline gives CDR1 SNHLY, CDR2 FYNNEI. The ends were cut back, 7 bases at V and 7 bases at J, with 16 bases in the middle. The CDR3 is 14 amino acids.

The chain carries TRBV7-9 and TRBJ1-1; D possibly corresponds to TRBD1 (6 bases). Germline assignment: CDR1 SEHNR and CDR2 FQNEAQ (reference sequence). The CDR3 runs 14 residues. Trimming shortened V by 5 bases and J by 8 bases, and 18 bases separated the two germline ends. CDR3 residues: CASSQTAGVTEAFF. CDR3 in DNA: TGTGCCAGCAGCCAAACAGCAGGGGTAACCGAAGCTTTCTTT.

The chain links TRBV10-1 to TRBJ2-1, with 11 positions matching TRBD2. Trimming cost V 9 bases and J 8 bases; bases outside gene matches: 6. Germline assignment: CDR1 WNHNN and CDR2 SYGVQD (reference sequence). This CDR3 is built from 13 residues. The CDR3 DNA is TGCGCCAGTGCGGGACTAGCGGCCGATGAGCAGTTCTTC. This translates into CASAGLAADEQFF.

This clone showed up just once. The chain links TRBV5-1 to TRBJ1-5; 11 bases line up with TRBD1. The CDR3 totals 15 residues. CDR1 is SGHRS, CDR2 YFSETQ, per germline. After removal of 3 bases from V and 4 bases from J, the junction contained 3 bases not matched to a gene. The CDR3 DNA reads as TGCGCCAGCAGCTGGGGGACAGGGGGTAATCAGCCCCAGCATTTT. Amino acids: CASSWGTGGNQPQHF.